This TCR beta chain appears in the sequencing data of a study of shared T cell receptors in the human thymus. Sequencing used immunoSEQ multiplex PCR; TCRdb keeps in-frame clones, though not all of them. This sample has about 610,000 clones, with 88% found just once. Trimming shortened V by 4 bases and J by 11 bases, and 11 bases separated the two germline ends. There are 11 residues in the CDR3. In germline, CDR1 is MDHEN, CDR2 SYDVKM. These data were also reused for a study on human thymus T cells.

Material: thymocytes. This chain uses TRBV28 with TRBJ1-2, with D perhaps matching TRBD1 (6 bases). The TCR sequence derives from a boy under two years old with a congenital heart defect. The DNA for the CDR3 is TGTGCCAGCAGTTACAGGGCCGGGTACACCTTC. This translates into CASSYRAGYTF.